The T cell receptor (beta chain) described here comes from a study of cytomegalovirus exposure and HLA in healthy donors. General study findings and limits: Fewer N-insertions (relative to the roughly 670-donor mean) were reportedly seen in an Asian-associated ancestry cluster in a later analysis. Cytomegalovirus status was reportedly diagnosed by the classifier with high sensitivity and specificity. Earlier analysis yielded a pattern in which most TCR beta V segments were productive about 90% or about 30% of the time. TCR beta chains associated with HLA were, in a later analysis, more clonally expanded than equally common others.

In the PCR, 60 Vbeta and 13 Jbeta primers were used. Repertoires were generated with immunoSEQ multiplex PCR, while TCRdb's copy carries only in-frame clones and drops some. The sample holds 130,000 to 150,000 clones, approximately 80% seen once. To note about this clone: The antigen remains unidentified.

Sequenced sample: PBMCs. This TCR derives from a man aged 40-49 years in good health and CMV-seronegative.

CDR3 DNA: TGTGCCAGCAGCTTATTTACCGGGACAGGGGAAGAGACCCAGTACTTC. Protein sequence: CASSLFTGTGEETQYF. V is TRBV11-3 and J is TRBJ2-5, with 10 bases that match TRBD1. J was trimmed by 3 bases and V by 2 bases; bases with no gene match: 6. CDR3 size: 16 residues. Germline CDR1 SGHNT, CDR2 YENEEA. The variable domain in full, completed from reference TRBV11-3 and TRBJ2-5, reads EAGVVQSPRYKIIEKKQPVAFWCNPISGHNTLYWYLQNLGQGPELLIRYENEEAVDDSQLPKDRFSAERLKGVDSTLKIQPAELGDSAVYLCASSLFTGTGEETQYFGPGTRLLVL.